This T cell receptor beta chain was retrieved from a study of T cells in Graves' hyperthyroidism and ophthalmopathy. This clonotype was observed many times. Its matching antigen is unknown. Whole-study findings and limits: From stable hyperthyroidism, ophthalmopathy was set apart by a 13 V-J model.

This CDR3 spans 12 amino acids. Between the trimmed V and J ends, which lost 2 bases and 1 base, there was a span of 2 bases. In germline, CDR1 is MNHNY, CDR2 SVGAGI (reference sequence). Amplification targeted TCR beta CDR3 regions from RNA transcripts. Primed by the HTBI set, a first-round RT-PCR was run on the TCR CDR3. Each CDR3 protein is one row after TCRdb ran MiXCR on the multiplex PCR reads. Of around 210,000 distinct CDR3 sequences listed, around 16% are singletons. Sequencing input: blood. The chain uses TRBV6-6 and TRBJ2-5; no reliable D call. The source is a woman aged 45-65 years with Graves' hyperthyroidism. CDR3 sequence reads: CASSYGQETQYF. The CDR3 bases are TGTGCCAGCAGTTACGGCCAAGAGACCCAGTACTTC.